Listed below are T cell receptor beta chains from one sample, sequenced in a study of T cell changes during pregnancy in multiple sclerosis. Only in-frame clones appear in the TCRdb table, and some are missing; sequencing was by immunoSEQ multiplex PCR. This sample has more than 50,000 clones, with 89% found just once. This sample comprised peripheral blood, obtained in the first trimester of pregnancy. The receptors here all came from a female donor with multiple sclerosis, enrolled in a pregnancy study. Each CDR3 is given with its conserved first and last residue. The order of the fields is D gene, J gene, V gene, clone size, CDR3 protein, CDR3 DNA. A D gene is named only where the DNA matches it firmly. Expanded clones are given a class, and other clones once, few, many or no size at all.

.,TRBJ1-1,TRBV7-2,once,CASSLRPSTEAFF,TGTGCCAGCAGCCTCCGCCCGAGCACTGAAGCTTTCTTT
.,TRBJ2-3,TRBV5-4,.,CASSYRGSDTQYF,TGTGCCAGCAGCTACCGCGGGTCGGATACGCAGTATTTT
TRBD2,TRBJ2-1,TRBV7-9,.,CASSPPGTSGGNEQFF,TGTGCCAGCAGCCCGCCAGGGACTAGCGGGGGCAATGAGCAGTTCTTC
TRBD1,TRBJ2-1,TRBV25-1,.,CASSVTGQGAHAEQFF,TGTGCCAGCAGTGTGACGGGACAGGGGGCTCACGCTGAGCAGTTCTTC
.,TRBJ1-1,TRBV7-9,.,CASSRSDMEDTEAFF,TGTGCCAGCAGCCGTTCGGACATGGAAGACACTGAAGCTTTCTTT
TRBD1,TRBJ2-2,TRBV30,.,CAWREDRGRRSTGELFF,TGTGCCTGGAGGGAGGACAGGGGGCGTCGGAGCACCGGGGAGCTGTTTTTT
.,TRBJ1-3,TRBV5-4,.,CASSLWLGASGNTIYF,TGTGCCAGCAGCTTGTGGCTGGGGGCCTCCGGAAACACCATATATTTT
TRBD2,TRBJ2-2,TRBV11-3,many,CASSLTLTSGSAGELFF,TGTGCCAGCAGCTTAACGTTGACTAGCGGGAGCGCCGGGGAGCTGTTTTTT
.,TRBJ1-1,TRBV2,.,CASKVTEDTEAFF,TGTGCCAGCAAAGTGACAGAAGACACTGAAGCTTTCTTT
TRBD2,TRBJ2-4,TRBV11-3,.,CASSLDQSGSVAKNIQYF,TGTGCCAGCAGCTTAGATCAGAGCGGGAGTGTCGCCAAAAACATTCAGTACTTC
TRBD2,TRBJ2-7,TRBV7-2,.,CASSITSGDSYEQYF,TGTGCCAGCAGCATCACTAGCGGGGACTCCTACGAGCAGTACTTC
.,TRBJ2-1,TRBV6-1,.,CATGGISSYNEQFF,TGTGCCACAGGCGGGATTAGCTCCTACAATGAGCAGTTCTTC
TRBD1,TRBJ1-1,TRBV19,few,CASSARQGIEAFF,TGTGCCAGTAGTGCCAGACAGGGGATTGAAGCTTTCTTT
TRBD2,TRBJ2-5,TRBV7-9,.,CASSLGLAGGPRRQETQYF,TGTGCCAGCAGCCTGGGACTAGCGGGGGGGCCGAGGAGGCAAGAGACCCAGTACTTC
TRBD2,TRBJ2-3,TRBV29-1,.,CSAGAGWGRDIGTQYF,TGCAGCGCTGGGGCGGGTTGGGGGAGGGATATAGGTACGCAGTATTTT
.,TRBJ2-3,TRBV30,.,CAWSATSGTQYF,TGTGCCTGGAGTGCGACTAGTGGTACGCAGTATTTT
TRBD1,TRBJ2-7,TRBV10-3,.,CAIGQGFYEQYF,TGTGCCATCGGACAGGGCTTCTACGAGCAGTACTTC
.,TRBJ2-3,TRBV6-6,.,CASSYLREWSTDTQYF,TGTGCCAGCAGTTACCTCCGGGAGTGGAGCACAGATACGCAGTATTTT
TRBD1,TRBJ2-2,TRBV7-9,.,CASSPRGDSLLRELFF,TGTGCCAGCAGCCCGAGAGGGGACAGTCTTCTGAGGGAGCTGTTTTTT
.,TRBJ2-7,TRBV19,.,CASSRRGSYEQYF,TGTGCCAGTAGTAGAAGGGGGTCTTACGAGCAGTACTTC
TRBD2,TRBJ2-3,TRBV28,.,CAYAEAGGTDTQYF,TGTGCTTACGCCGAAGCGGGAGGCACAGATACGCAGTATTTT
.,TRBJ2-7,TRBV18,.,CASSPFFRGEQYF,TGTGCCAGCTCACCTTTTTTCCGGGGCGAGCAGTACTTC
.,TRBJ2-1,TRBV21-1,.,CASPKTQGQGRYNEQFF,TGTGCCAGCCCGAAGACACAAGGACAGGGCCGTTACAATGAGCAGTTCTTC